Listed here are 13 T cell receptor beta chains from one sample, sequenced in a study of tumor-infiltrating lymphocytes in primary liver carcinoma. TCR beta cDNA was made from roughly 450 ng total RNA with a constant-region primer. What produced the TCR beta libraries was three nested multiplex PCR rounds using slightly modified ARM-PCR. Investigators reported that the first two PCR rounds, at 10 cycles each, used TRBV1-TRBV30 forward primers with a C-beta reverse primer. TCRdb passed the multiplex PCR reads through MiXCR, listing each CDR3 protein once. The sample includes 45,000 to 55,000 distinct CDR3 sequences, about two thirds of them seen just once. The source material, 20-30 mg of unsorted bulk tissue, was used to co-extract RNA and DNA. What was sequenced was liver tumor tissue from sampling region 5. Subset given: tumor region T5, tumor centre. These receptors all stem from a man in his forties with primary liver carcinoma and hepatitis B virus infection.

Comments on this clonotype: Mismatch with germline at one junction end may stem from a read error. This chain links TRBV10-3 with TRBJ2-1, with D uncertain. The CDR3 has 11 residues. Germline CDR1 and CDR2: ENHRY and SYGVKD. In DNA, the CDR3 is TGTGACATCAGTGAAGGGCCTCGGCAGTTCTTC. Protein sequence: CDISEGPRQFF.

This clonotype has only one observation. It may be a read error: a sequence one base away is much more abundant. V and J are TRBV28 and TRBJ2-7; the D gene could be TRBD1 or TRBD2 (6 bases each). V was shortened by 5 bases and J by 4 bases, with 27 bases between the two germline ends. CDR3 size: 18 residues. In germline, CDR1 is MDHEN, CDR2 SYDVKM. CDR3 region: CASSTANVGGRWRYEQYF. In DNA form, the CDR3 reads TGTGCCAGCAGTACAGCCAATGTGGGGGGCAGGTGGAGATACGAGCAGTACTTC.

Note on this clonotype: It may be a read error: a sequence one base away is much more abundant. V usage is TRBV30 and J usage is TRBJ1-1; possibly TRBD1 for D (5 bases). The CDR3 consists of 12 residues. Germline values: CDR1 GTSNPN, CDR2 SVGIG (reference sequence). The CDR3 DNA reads TGTGCCTGGAGTCTGGCGGACACTGAAGCTCTCTTT. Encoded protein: CAWSLADTEALF.

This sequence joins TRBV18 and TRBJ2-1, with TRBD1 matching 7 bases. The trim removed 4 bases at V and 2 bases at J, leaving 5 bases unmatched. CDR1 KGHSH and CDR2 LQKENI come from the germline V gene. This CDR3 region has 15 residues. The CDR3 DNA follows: TGTGCCAGCTCACTAACCGGGACAGCCTACAATGAGCAGTTCTTC. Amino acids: CASSLTGTAYNEQFF.

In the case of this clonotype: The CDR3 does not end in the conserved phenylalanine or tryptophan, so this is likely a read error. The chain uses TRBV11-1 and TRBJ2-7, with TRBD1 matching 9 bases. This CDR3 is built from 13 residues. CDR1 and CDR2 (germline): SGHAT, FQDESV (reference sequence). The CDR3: CAGRLGTGNEQYL. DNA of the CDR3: TGTGCCGGCAGATTAGGGACAGGGAACGAGCAGTACCTC.

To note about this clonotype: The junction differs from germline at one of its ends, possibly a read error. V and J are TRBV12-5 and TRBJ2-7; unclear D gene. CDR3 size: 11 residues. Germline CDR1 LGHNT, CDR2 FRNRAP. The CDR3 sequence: CVSPPRSGQYF. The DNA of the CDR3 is TGTGTTAGTCCCCCGAGGTCCGGGCAGTACTTC.

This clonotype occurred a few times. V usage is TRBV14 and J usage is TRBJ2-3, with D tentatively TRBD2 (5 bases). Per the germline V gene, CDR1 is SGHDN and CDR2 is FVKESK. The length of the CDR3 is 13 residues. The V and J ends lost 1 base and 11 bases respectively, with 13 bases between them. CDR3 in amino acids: CASSQGRRSWQYF. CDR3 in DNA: TGTGCCAGCAGCCAAGGTCGGAGGAGTTGGCAGTATTTT.

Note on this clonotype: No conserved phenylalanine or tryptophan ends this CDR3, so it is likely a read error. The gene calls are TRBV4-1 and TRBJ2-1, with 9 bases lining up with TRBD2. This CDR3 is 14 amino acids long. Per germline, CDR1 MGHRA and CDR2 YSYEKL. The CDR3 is CASGQAGGYNEQFL. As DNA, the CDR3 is TGCGCCAGCGGCCAGGCGGGAGGGTATAATGAGCAGTTCTTA.

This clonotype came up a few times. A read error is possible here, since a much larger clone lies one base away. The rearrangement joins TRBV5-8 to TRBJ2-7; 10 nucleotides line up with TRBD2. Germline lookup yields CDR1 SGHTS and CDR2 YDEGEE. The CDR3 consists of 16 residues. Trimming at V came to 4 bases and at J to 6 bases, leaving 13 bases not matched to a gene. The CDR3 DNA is TGTGCCAGCAGCCAGCCCATAGCGGGAGGTGGTAGCGAGCAGTACTTC. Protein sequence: CASSQPIAGGGSEQYF.

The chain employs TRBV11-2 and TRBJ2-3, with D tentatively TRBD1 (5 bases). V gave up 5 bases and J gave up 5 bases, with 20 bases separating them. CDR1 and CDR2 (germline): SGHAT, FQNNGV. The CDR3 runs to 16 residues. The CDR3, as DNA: TGTGCCAGCAGCGTTCAGCCTGGGGCAGCCATAGATACGCAGTATTTT. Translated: CASSVQPGAAIDTQYF.

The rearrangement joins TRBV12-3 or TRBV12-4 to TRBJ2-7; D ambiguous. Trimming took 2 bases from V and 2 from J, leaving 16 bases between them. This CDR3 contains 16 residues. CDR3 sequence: CASSLLVGEPPYEQYF. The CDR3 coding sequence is TGTGCCAGCAGTTTATTAGTAGGAGAGCCTCCCTACGAGCAGTACTTC.

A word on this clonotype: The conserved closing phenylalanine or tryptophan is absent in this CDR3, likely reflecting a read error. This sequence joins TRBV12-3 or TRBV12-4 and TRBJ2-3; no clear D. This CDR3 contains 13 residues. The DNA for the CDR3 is TGTGCCAGCACTTTATCCTCGGCAGATACGCAGTATCCT. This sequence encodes CASTLSSADTQYP.

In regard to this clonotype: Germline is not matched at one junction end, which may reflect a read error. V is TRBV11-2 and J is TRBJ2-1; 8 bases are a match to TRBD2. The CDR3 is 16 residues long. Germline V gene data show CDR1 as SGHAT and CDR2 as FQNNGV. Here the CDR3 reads CASGLDIGLAMGERFF. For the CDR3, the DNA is TGTGCCAGCGGCCTGGATATCGGACTAGCCATGGGTGAGCGGTTCTTC.